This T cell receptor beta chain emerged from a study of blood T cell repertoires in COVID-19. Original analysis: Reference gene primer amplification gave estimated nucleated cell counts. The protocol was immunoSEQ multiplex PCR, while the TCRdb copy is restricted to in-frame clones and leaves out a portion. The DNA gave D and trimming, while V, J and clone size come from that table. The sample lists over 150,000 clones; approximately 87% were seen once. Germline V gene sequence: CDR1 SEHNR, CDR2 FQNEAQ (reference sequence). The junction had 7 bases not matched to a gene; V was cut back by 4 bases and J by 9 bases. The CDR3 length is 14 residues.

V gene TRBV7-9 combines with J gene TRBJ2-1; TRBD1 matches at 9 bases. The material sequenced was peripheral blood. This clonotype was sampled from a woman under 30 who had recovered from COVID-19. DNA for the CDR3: TGTGCCAGCAGCTCACGGACAGGGGCACGTGAGCAGTTCTTC. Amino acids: CASSSRTGAREQFF.